Each of the 12 T cell receptor beta chains below was sequenced from the same sample in a study of blood T cell repertoires in COVID-19. Generated by immunoSEQ multiplex PCR, the TCRdb table keeps only in-frame clones and is missing some. Of 100,000 to 150,000 clones listed, more than 70% were seen once; the top ten hold about 5%. The sequencing sample was made of peripheral blood. All receptors derive from a human donor in a cohort sampled during active COVID-19.

J is TRBJ1-1 and V is TRBV12-3 or TRBV12-4, with D perhaps TRBD1 (5 bases). CDR3 size: 11 residues. V was clipped by 2 bases and J by 11 bases, with 9 bases between them. CDR3 nucleotide sequence: TGTGCCAGCAGTTTACAAGGGGTGGCTTTCTTT. Protein product: CASSLQGVAFF.

The chain is built from TRBV15 and TRBJ1-4; D may be TRBD1 (5 bases). Germline V CDR1 and CDR2: LNHNV, YYDKDF (reference sequence). The ends were cut back, 0 bases at V and 3 bases at J, with 8 bases in the middle. This CDR3 has 15 residues. The CDR3 protein is CATSREQGSNEKLFF. DNA for the CDR3: TGTGCCACCAGCAGAGAGCAGGGTTCTAATGAAAAACTGTTTTTT. The full variable domain, in which reference TRBV15 and TRBJ1-4 provide the parts outside the CDR3, is DAMVIQNPRYQVTQFGKPVTLSCSQTLNHNVMYWYQQKSSQAPKLLFHYYDKDFNNEADTPDNFQSRRPNTSFCFLDIRSPGLGDTAMYLCATSREQGSNEKLFFGSGTQLSVL.

The rearrangement uses TRBV27 and TRBJ1-1; TRBD1 agrees at 11 bases. Germline V gene lookup returns CDR1 MNHEY and CDR2 SMNVEV (reference sequence). The junction had 1 base not matched to a gene; V was cut back by 6 bases and J by 1 base. The CDR3 loop spans 14 amino acids. CDR3 nucleotide sequence: TGTGCCAGCAGGGGGACAGGGGGGAACACTGAAGCTTTCTTT. It yields the protein CASRGTGGNTEAFF.

V is TRBV28 and J is TRBJ1-6, with 7 bases lining up with TRBD1. J gave up 9 bases and V 7 bases, and 9 bases lay outside the gene matches. Germline lookup yields CDR1 MDHEN and CDR2 SYDVKM. This CDR3 spans 14 amino acids. CDR3 protein: CASKKQGIGSPLHF. The CDR3 DNA is TGTGCCAGCAAAAAACAGGGGATAGGTTCACCCCTCCACTTT.

This chain connects TRBV6-1 to TRBJ1-1; D is ambiguous. The CDR3 has 14 amino acids. Germline loops: CDR1 MNHNS, CDR2 SASEGT. Trimming pared 0 bases from V and 2 bases from J, leaving 7 bases between. In DNA form, the CDR3 reads TGTGCCAGCAGTGAAGCGTTGGCTAACACTGAAGCTTTCTTT. The encoded protein is CASSEALANTEAFF.

V gene TRBV19 combines with J gene TRBJ1-3; weak D call: TRBD1 (6 bases). Trimming took 5 bases from V and 3 from J, leaving 14 bases between them. CDR3 length equals 15 residues. Looked up from germline, CDR1 is LNHDA and CDR2 is SQIVND (reference sequence). The CDR3 DNA sequence: TGTGCCAGTAGTCCTCAGGGGTCCGGTGGAAACACCATATATTTT. It codes for CASSPQGSGGNTIYF.

The chain has TRBV2 and TRBJ2-3; TRBD2 agrees at 8 bases. After removal of 5 bases from V and 4 bases from J, the junction contained 5 bases not matched to a gene. Germline V lookup: CDR1 SNHLY, CDR2 FYNNEI. There are 14 residues in the CDR3. The CDR3 DNA reads TGTGCCAGCAGTCCTCAGCGGGAGCCAGATACGCAGTATTTT. This translates into CASSPQREPDTQYF.

The J gene is TRBJ2-1, the V gene TRBV5-6; the D is unclear. The germline V and J ends were trimmed by 3 bases and 2 bases, with 6 bases remaining between them. The V gene's germline CDR1 is SGHDT and CDR2 YYEEEE. The CDR3 spans 13 residues. The CDR3 loop reads CASSSSAYNEQFF. The CDR3 coding sequence is TGTGCCAGCAGCTCTTCAGCCTACAATGAGCAGTTCTTC.

V usage is TRBV11-2 and J usage is TRBJ2-7, with D perhaps matching TRBD1 (6 bases). Germline loops: CDR1 SGHAT, CDR2 FQNNGV. V was clipped by 5 bases and J by 2 bases, with 16 bases between them. The CDR3 has 15 residues. The CDR3 coding sequence is TGTGCCAGCAGCCTCACCGGGACACGCACCTACGAGCAGTACTTC. Its translation is CASSLTGTRTYEQYF.

The J gene is TRBJ1-2, the V gene TRBV7-8; D is possibly TRBD1 (5 bases). Trimming removed 5 bases at V and 4 bases at J, with 11 bases between. The CDR3 runs to 13 residues. Germline V gene data show CDR1 as SGHVS and CDR2 as FQNEAQ. The chain's CDR3 is CASSPDSAYGYTF. As DNA, the CDR3 is TGTGCCAGCAGCCCTGACAGCGCCTATGGCTACACCTTC.

The genes are TRBV15 and TRBJ1-6, with D perhaps matching TRBD1 (6 bases). The CDR3 is 16 residues long. Per the germline V gene, CDR1 is LNHNV and CDR2 is YYDKDF (reference sequence). The V and J ends lost 0 bases and 5 bases respectively, with 11 bases between them. CDR3 nucleotides: TGTGCCACCAGCAGAGACAGGGGAGAAAATAATTCACCCCTCCACTTT. It yields the protein CATSRDRGENNSPLHF.

CDR3 bases: TGTGCCAGCAGCCAAGTAAGGACTTTCGCCGAGCAGTACTTC. Translating gives CASSQVRTFAEQYF. The chain combines TRBV14 with TRBJ2-7; D perhaps matches TRBD2 (5 bases). CDR1 and CDR2 (germline): SGHDN, FVKESK. Trimming removed 1 base at V and 6 bases at J, with 13 bases between. This CDR3 spans 14 amino acids.